Listed here are 11 T cell receptor beta chains from one sample, sequenced in a study of shared clonotypes between healthy human individuals. Produced via immunoSEQ multiplex PCR; TCRdb's table is partial and in-frame only. The table has 2 million to 2.5 million clones, around 93% seen once. Sequenced sample: naive CD4+ T cells from PBMCs. Subset noted: CD45RA+ positively selected. Receptors originate from a man in his late teens or twenties in good health. Some clones in this sample may be carry-over from other donors' samples.

This chain links TRBV10-3 with TRBJ1-4; 10 positions agree with TRBD1. The V gene's germline CDR1 is ENHRY and CDR2 SYGVKD. V shed 0 bases and J 3 bases; nucleotides not matched to a gene: 7. The CDR3 is 18 amino acids. The CDR3 bases are TGTGCCATCAGTGAGTCGACAGACAGGGGGCGAGCTAATGAAAAACTGTTTTTT. This codes for CAISESTDRGRANEKLFF.

This clone has a handful of counts. The V and J genes are TRBV6-1 and TRBJ1-1; D is unresolved. V shed 2 bases and J shed 7 bases, with 2 bases lying between them. Germline V gives CDR1 MNHNS, CDR2 SASEGT. The CDR3 spans 10 residues. The CDR3 DNA reads as TGTGCCAGCAGTGAATATGAAGCTTTCTTT. It codes for CASSEYEAFF.

The gene calls are TRBV28 and TRBJ1-2; no clear D gene. V lost 2 bases and J 8 bases, leaving 9 bases between the germline ends. CDR3 size: 12 residues. Germline lookup yields CDR1 MDHEN and CDR2 SYDVKM. The CDR3 loop is CASSLPTGGYTF. CDR3 nucleotide sequence: TGTGCCAGCAGTTTACCCACGGGGGGCTACACCTTC.

This clone showed up just a few times. This chain connects TRBV19 to TRBJ1-2; 7 positions match TRBD1. The CDR3 consists of 13 residues. The V and J ends lost 8 bases and 3 bases, in that order; junction bases with no gene match: 6. Germline V gene sequence: CDR1 LNHDA, CDR2 SQIVND (reference sequence). Written as DNA, the CDR3 is TGTGCCAGTCTCGGACAGGACTACTATGGCTACACCTTC. This gives the protein CASLGQDYYGYTF.

The chain carries TRBV5-4 and TRBJ2-5, with 7 bases fitting TRBD2. V trimming: 0 bases; J trimming: 1 base; junction bases outside the gene matches: 6. Germline V gene data show CDR1 as SGHNT and CDR2 as YYREEE (reference sequence). The length of the CDR3 is 16 residues. CDR3 nucleotides: TGTGCCAGCAGCTTGGCTAGCGGAAGTACCCAAGAGACCCAGTACTTC. Protein product: CASSLASGSTQETQYF.

The J gene is TRBJ2-5, the V gene TRBV9; the match to TRBD1 covers 10 bases. Germline CDR1 reads SGDLS; CDR2 reads YYNGEE. V lost 4 bases to trimming and J lost 4 bases; unmatched junction nucleotides: 7. The CDR3 is made up of 15 amino acids. The CDR3 is CASSRRQGAGETQYF. CDR3 bases: TGTGCCAGCAGCAGGCGACAGGGGGCAGGAGAGACCCAGTACTTC.

The chain joins TRBV6-5 to TRBJ2-1; D perhaps matches TRBD2 (5 bases). The CDR3 runs 16 residues. Germline CDR1 reads MNHEY; CDR2 reads SVGAGI. Trimming pared 4 bases from V and 15 bases from J, leaving 28 bases between. CDR3 region: CASSSSGWVAPRDPFF. The CDR3, as DNA: TGTGCCAGCAGTTCCTCGGGGTGGGTAGCGCCGAGGGATCCGTTCTTC.

V gene TRBV28 combines with J gene TRBJ2-1, with 11 bases lining up with TRBD2. Germline V gene data show CDR1 as MDHEN and CDR2 as SYDVKM. Trimming at V came to 2 bases and at J to 9 bases, leaving 3 bases not matched to a gene. The CDR3 covers 14 residues. CDR3 loop: CASSLGTSGGEQFF. Written as DNA, the CDR3 is TGTGCCAGCAGTTTAGGGACTAGCGGAGGTGAGCAGTTCTTC.

The chain has TRBV28 and TRBJ2-3; 8 positions match TRBD1. The germline gives CDR1 MDHEN, CDR2 SYDVKM. J lost 6 bases, V lost 8 bases, and 13 bases had no gene match. The CDR3 consists of 15 residues. CDR3 nucleotides: TGTGCCAGCGCGATACCTGCCCAGGGGGCGGATACGCAGTATTTT. It is translated as CASAIPAQGADTQYF.

This chain uses TRBV5-1 with TRBJ2-6; D tentatively fits TRBD1 or TRBD2 (5 bases each). CDR1 and CDR2 from the germline V gene are SGHRS and YFSETQ. The CDR3 consists of 15 residues. V lost 4 bases, J lost 0 bases, and 8 bases lay in between. The chain's CDR3 is CASSIGGSGANVLTF. For the CDR3, the DNA is TGCGCCAGCAGCATTGGGGGCTCTGGGGCCAACGTCCTGACTTTC.

This chain joins TRBV20-1 and TRBJ1-3; a weak D match, TRBD1 (5 bases). The CDR3 spans 11 residues. Germline V gene sequence: CDR1 DFQATT, CDR2 SNEGSKA (reference sequence). V lost 5 bases, J lost 5 bases, and 7 bases lay in between. The CDR3 nucleotides read TGCAGTGCTCGGGACCGAAACACCATATATTTT. It encodes CSARDRNTIYF.